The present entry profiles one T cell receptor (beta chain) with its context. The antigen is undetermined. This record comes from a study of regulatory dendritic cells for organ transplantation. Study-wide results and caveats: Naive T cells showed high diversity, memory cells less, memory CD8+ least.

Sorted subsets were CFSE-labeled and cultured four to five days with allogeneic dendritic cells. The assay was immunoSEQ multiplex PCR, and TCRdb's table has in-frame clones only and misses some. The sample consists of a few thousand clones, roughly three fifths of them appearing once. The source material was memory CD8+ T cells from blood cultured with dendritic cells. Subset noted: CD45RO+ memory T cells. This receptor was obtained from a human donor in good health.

Written as DNA, the CDR3 is TGTGCCAGCAGTTATTTGAAGGGGATCGAAAACATTCAGTACTTC. Translation: CASSYLKGIENIQYF. This chain links TRBV6-6 with TRBJ2-4; tentative D call: TRBD1 (5 bases). V was shortened by 3 bases and J by 5 bases, with 14 bases between the two germline ends. This CDR3 region has 15 residues. CDR1 MNHNY and CDR2 SVGAGI come from the germline V gene (reference sequence).